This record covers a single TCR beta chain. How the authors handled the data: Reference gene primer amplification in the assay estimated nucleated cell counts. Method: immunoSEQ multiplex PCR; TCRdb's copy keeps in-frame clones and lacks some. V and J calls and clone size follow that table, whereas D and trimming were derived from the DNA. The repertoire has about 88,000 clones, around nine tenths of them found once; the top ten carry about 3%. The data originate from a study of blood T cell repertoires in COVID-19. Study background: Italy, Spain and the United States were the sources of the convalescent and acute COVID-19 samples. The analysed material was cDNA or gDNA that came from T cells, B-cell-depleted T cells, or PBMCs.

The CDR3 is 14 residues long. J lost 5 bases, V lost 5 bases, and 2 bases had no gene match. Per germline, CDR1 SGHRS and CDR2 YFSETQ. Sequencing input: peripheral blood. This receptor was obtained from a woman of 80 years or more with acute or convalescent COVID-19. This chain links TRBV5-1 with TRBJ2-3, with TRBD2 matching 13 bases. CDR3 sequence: CASRTSGGIDTQYF. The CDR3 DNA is TGCGCCAGCAGGACTAGCGGGGGGATAGATACGCAGTATTTT.